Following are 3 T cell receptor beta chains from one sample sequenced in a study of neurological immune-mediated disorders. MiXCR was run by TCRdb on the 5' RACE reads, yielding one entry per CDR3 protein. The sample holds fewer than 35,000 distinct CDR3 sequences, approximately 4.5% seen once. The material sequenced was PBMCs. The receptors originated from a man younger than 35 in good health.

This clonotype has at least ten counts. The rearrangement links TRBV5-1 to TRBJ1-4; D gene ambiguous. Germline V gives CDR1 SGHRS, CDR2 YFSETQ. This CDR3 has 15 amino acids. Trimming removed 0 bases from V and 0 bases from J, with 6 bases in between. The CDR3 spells CASSLGPATNEKLFF. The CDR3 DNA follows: TGCGCCAGCAGCTTGGGGCCGGCAACTAATGAAAAACTGTTTTTT. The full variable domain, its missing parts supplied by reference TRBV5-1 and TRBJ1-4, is KAGVTQTPRYLIKTRGQQVTLSCSPISGHRSVSWYQQTPGQGLQFLFEYFSETQRNKGNFPGRFSGRQFSNSRSEMNVSTLELGDSALYLCASSLGPATNEKLFFGSGTQLSVL.

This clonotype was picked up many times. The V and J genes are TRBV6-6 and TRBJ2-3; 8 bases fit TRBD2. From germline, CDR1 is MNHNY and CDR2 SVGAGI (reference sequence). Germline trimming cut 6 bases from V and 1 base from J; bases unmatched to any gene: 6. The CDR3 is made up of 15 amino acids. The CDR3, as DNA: TGTGCCAGCAGCCCGGGGGGGGGTGGCACAGATACGCAGTATTTT. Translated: CASSPGGGGTDTQYF.

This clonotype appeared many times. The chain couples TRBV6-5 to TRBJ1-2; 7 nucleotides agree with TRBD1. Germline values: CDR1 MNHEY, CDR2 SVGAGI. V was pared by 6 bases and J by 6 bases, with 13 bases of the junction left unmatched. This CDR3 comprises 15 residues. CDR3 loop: CASSHSGTALDGYTF. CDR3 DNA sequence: TGTGCCAGCAGCCACTCTGGGACAGCTCTCGATGGCTACACCTTC.